These 3 T cell receptor beta chains were all obtained from the same sample, sequenced in a study of technical replicates of blood from a few donors. Here immunoSEQ multiplex PCR was the method, and the copy in TCRdb shows in-frame clones only, minus some. This sample yields fewer than 95,000 clones, of which 94% are seen a single time; more than 0.2% belongs to the top ten. The sequencing sample was made of T cells isolated from PBMCs. The receptor source for this set is a human donor in good health.

This clone was recorded only once. V and J are TRBV5-4 and TRBJ2-1, with unresolved D. CDR3 length: 14 amino acids. Germline lookup yields CDR1 SGHNT and CDR2 YYREEE (reference sequence). The ends were cut back, 3 bases at V and 9 bases at J, with 16 bases in the middle. CDR3 coding DNA: TGTGCCAGCAGCTCGGGTGAGGCAATACTTGAGCAGTTCTTC. Encoded protein: CASSSGEAILEQFF.

This chain connects TRBV28 to TRBJ1-5; TRBD1 matches 7 bases. V was pared by 9 bases and J by 8 bases, with 7 bases of the junction left unmatched. Germline CDR1 and CDR2: MDHEN and SYDVKM. The CDR3 contains 12 residues. DNA of the CDR3: TGTGCCAGTGGGGGACAGCCTAAGCCCCAGCATTTT. Protein: CASGGQPKPQHF.

This chain links TRBV4-2 with TRBJ2-1; 8 bases line up with TRBD2. V shed 1 base, J shed 5 bases, and the junction held 7 bases outside the gene matches. This CDR3 has 16 amino acids. Germline assignment: CDR1 LGHNA and CDR2 YNFKEQ. DNA for the CDR3: TGTGCCAGCAGCCAAGTGCTGGTAGCGGGGCACAATGAGCAGTTCTTC. Translated: CASSQVLVAGHNEQFF.